The entry that follows covers one T cell receptor beta chain sequence. TCRdb's copy holds only in-frame clones and misses some; the assay was immunoSEQ multiplex PCR. The data show tens of thousands of clones, 90% seen once. V was trimmed by 6 bases and J by 7 bases, leaving 21 bases between them. This CDR3 region has 16 residues. Germline assignment: CDR1 MDHEN and CDR2 SYDVKM. This specimen comes from a study of blood T cell repertoires in COVID-19. The specimen sequenced was peripheral blood. The rearrangement joins TRBV28 to TRBJ2-2; the D is unclear. This receptor was identified in an elderly woman with active COVID-19. The CDR3 is CASSDRLNPSYGELFF. In DNA form, the CDR3 reads TGTGCCAGCAGCGACCGACTTAACCCCTCTTACGGGGAGCTGTTTTTT.